This record concerns one TCR beta chain sequence. What it binds is not known. A sort by CD45RO/CCR7/CD25/CD127/CD95/CD27 yielded CD4+ naive, central memory, regulatory and stem cell-like memory cells. Germline V gives CDR1 GTSNPN, CDR2 SVGIG (reference sequence). The CDR3 is 17 amino acids. V lost 2 bases and J lost 8; bases outside the gene matches: 12. Expressed TCRB transcripts were sequenced, since all the RNA that had been isolated was reverse transcribed. The average read count of naive, central memory and regulatory T cell samples was some 3.8 million. Method: immunoSEQ multiplex PCR; TCRdb's copy keeps in-frame clones and lacks some. This sample yields roughly 150,000 clones, of which 10% are seen a single time; around 0.5% belongs to the top ten. This entry is derived from a study of beta chain features in type 1 diabetes. Broader study findings: Researchers report that Type 1 diabetes patients had moderately but significantly shorter TCRB CDR3s across all four CD4+ subsets. There was a possibility that cDNA sequencing over-represented cells with high TCR expression. Fewer junction insertions and more nucleotide deletions appeared in type 1 diabetes patients.

The material sequenced was central memory CD4+ T cells from blood. The chain combines TRBV30 with TRBJ2-1; 13 bases map to TRBD2. The receptor's source is a man aged 25 to 40 with type 1 diabetes. Here the CDR3 reads CAWSSGRTSGSMDEQFF. CDR3 DNA: TGTGCCTGGAGTTCCGGTAGGACTAGCGGGAGTATGGATGAGCAGTTCTTC. Full variable domain (remainder filled in from reference TRBV30 and TRBJ2-1): SQTIHQWPATLVQPVGSPLSLECTVEGTSNPNLYWYRQAAGRGLQLLFYSVGIGQISSEVPQNLSASRPQDRQFILSSKKLLLSDSGFYLCAWSSGRTSGSMDEQFFGPGTRLTVL.